Each of the 30 T cell receptor beta chains below was sequenced from the same sample in a study of blood T cell repertoires in COVID-19 (dated by TCRdb to the early 2020s). Libraries were made using the immunoSEQ multiplex PCR assay. TCRdb provides this immuneACCESS table in a form limited to in-frame rearrangements. Some clones are lacking; in checked studies, under half of them reflect an unresolved V gene, and why the rest are absent is not known. The sample table records almost 500,000 clones; roughly nine tenths of these occur just once. Around 7.9% of the sample is held by the ten biggest clonotypes. Sequencing was carried out using PBMCs or T cells enriched from blood (not recorded which). These receptors originate from a woman aged 55-70 years who had recovered from COVID-19.

The V call is TRBV3-1 (or the pseudogene TRBV3-2), the J call TRBJ2-1; 9 bases map to TRBD1. The length of the CDR3 is 19 residues. V shed 2 bases and J 5 bases; nucleotides not matched to a gene: 16. CDR1 is LGHDT, CDR2 YNNKEL, per germline (reference sequence). DNA of the CDR3: TGTGCCAGCAGCCAAAGAGGGCTGACACAGGGGGCACGAAACAATGAGCAGTTCTTC. It is translated as CASSQRGLTQGARNNEQFF.

The gene calls are TRBV12-5 and TRBJ1-6; TRBD1 matches 12 bases. This CDR3 region has 15 residues. V gave up 5 bases and J gave up 6 bases; unmatched junction bases: 2. Germline loops: CDR1 LGHNT, CDR2 FRNRAP. This chain's CDR3 is CASGTGQGANSPLHF. CDR3 coding DNA: TGTGCTAGTGGTACGGGACAGGGGGCTAATTCACCCCTCCACTTT. Based on the CDR3 plus reference TRBV12-5 and TRBJ1-6, the full variable domain is DARVTQTPRHKVTEMGQEVTMRCQPILGHNTVFWYRQTMMQGLELLAYFRNRAPLDDSGMPKDRFSAEMPDATLATLKIQPSEPRDSAVYFCASGTGQGANSPLHFGNGTRLTVT.

J is TRBJ2-7 and V is TRBV27, with 9 bases aligning to TRBD1. J was trimmed by 4 bases and V by 6 bases; bases with no gene match: 7. This CDR3 has 14 residues. Per the germline V gene, CDR1 is MNHEY and CDR2 is SMNVEV (reference sequence). This CDR3 reads CASSARDRGYEQYF. The CDR3 DNA reads as TGTGCCAGCAGCGCCCGCGACAGGGGGTACGAGCAGTACTTC.

V and J are TRBV5-1 and TRBJ2-3; D gene unclear. Per germline, CDR1 SGHRS and CDR2 YFSETQ. The CDR3 is 16 amino acids. Trimming stripped 2 bases from V and 0 bases from J, with 13 bases between. This CDR3 is CASSFSVWASTDTQYF. As DNA, the CDR3 is TGCGCCAGCAGCTTCTCGGTTTGGGCTAGCACAGATACGCAGTATTTT.

The gene calls are TRBV29-1 and TRBJ2-5, with TRBD1 identical over 10 bases. The trim removed 3 bases at V and 9 bases at J, leaving 7 bases unmatched. This CDR3 contains 13 residues. CDR1 and CDR2 from the germline V gene are SQVTM and ANQGSEA. CDR3 amino acids: CSVERDRGSAQYF. The DNA for the CDR3 is TGCAGCGTTGAGAGGGACAGGGGTAGTGCCCAGTACTTC. Combining the CDR3 with reference TRBV29-1 and TRBJ2-5 gives the whole variable domain SAVISQKPSRDICQRGTSLTIQCQVDSQVTMMFWYRQQPGQSLTLIATANQGSEATYESGFVIDKFPISRPNLTFSTLTVSNMSPEDSSIYLCSVERDRGSAQYFGPGTRLLVL.

The V gene is TRBV5-8, the J gene TRBJ2-5; tentatively, D is TRBD1 (6 bases). The CDR3 is made up of 17 amino acids. Germline values: CDR1 SGHTS, CDR2 YDEGEE. Trimming pared 5 bases from V and 1 base from J, leaving 21 bases between. Here the CDR3 reads CASRRIRGQGFQETQYF. In DNA form, the CDR3 reads TGTGCCAGCAGGCGAATACGTGGGCAGGGGTTCCAAGAGACCCAGTACTTC.

This clone turned up a few times. The chain carries TRBV18 and TRBJ1-2; D is undetermined. V lost 2 bases to trimming and J lost 5 bases, with 12 bases between them. There are 14 residues in the CDR3. Germline CDR1 reads KGHSH; CDR2 reads LQKENI. CDR3 sequence (DNA): TGTGCCAGCTCACCATCTAAGGAGATTTATGGCTACACCTTC. It yields the protein CASSPSKEIYGYTF. Drawing the rest from reference TRBV18 and TRBJ1-2, the complete variable domain is NAGVMQNPRHLVRRRGQEARLRCSPMKGHSHVYWYRQLPEEGLKFMVYLQKENIIDESGMPKERFSAEFPKEGPSILRIQQVVRGDSAAYFCASSPSKEIYGYTFGSGTRLTVV.

The chain couples TRBV24-1 to TRBJ2-2; tentatively, D is TRBD2 (5 bases). CDR1 and CDR2 (germline): KGHDR, SFDVKD. The CDR3 has 13 amino acids. Trimming took 9 bases from V and 4 from J, leaving 11 bases between them. CDR3 sequence: CATGLAGTGELFF. Written as DNA, the CDR3 is TGTGCCACCGGGCTAGCCGGCACCGGGGAGCTGTTTTTT.

This clone was counted a few times. The gene calls are TRBV2 and TRBJ1-5, with 10 bases lining up with TRBD1. CDR3 length equals 14 residues. The germline V gene encodes CDR1 SNHLY and CDR2 FYNNEI. With V trimmed by 7 bases and J by 4 bases, 4 bases remained unmatched. The CDR3 loop is CASTPGQGNQPQHF. The CDR3 nucleotides read TGTGCCAGCACCCCGGGACAGGGGAATCAGCCCCAGCATTTT.

This rearrangement joins TRBV6-1 to TRBJ1-1; TRBD1 might be the D (6 bases). Germline V gene sequence: CDR1 MNHNS, CDR2 SASEGT. V shed 0 bases and J shed 0 bases, with 14 bases lying between them. The CDR3 runs to 17 residues. The CDR3 loop reads CASSEAAFRTVNTEAFF. The CDR3 bases are TGTGCCAGCAGTGAAGCGGCCTTTCGGACAGTGAACACTGAAGCTTTCTTT.

There are a few counts of this clone. The rearrangement uses TRBV2 and TRBJ2-7, with 8 bases that match TRBD1. The CDR3 has 14 residues. Germline V gene data show CDR1 as SNHLY and CDR2 as FYNNEI. Trimming at V came to 2 bases and at J to 7 bases, leaving 7 bases not matched to a gene. CDR3 amino acids: CASSELGQGAEQYF. CDR3 nucleotide sequence: TGTGCCAGCAGTGAATTGGGCCAGGGGGCTGAGCAGTACTTC.

The CDR3 protein is CASRLLQGAGEQYF. The CDR3 DNA reads TGTGCCAGCAGACTCCTGCAGGGGGCGGGCGAGCAGTACTTC. V and J are TRBV11-2 and TRBJ2-7; TRBD1 agrees at 8 bases. V shed 6 bases, J shed 6 bases, and the junction held 10 bases outside the gene matches. In germline, CDR1 is SGHAT, CDR2 FQNNGV. The CDR3 has 14 amino acids.

J is TRBJ1-1 and V is TRBV6-5; TRBD1 is a possible D gene (6 bases). Germline assignment: CDR1 MNHEY and CDR2 SVGAGI. V dropped 6 bases and J dropped 12 bases, with 17 bases sitting between them. CDR3 length equals 12 residues. The CDR3 spells CASSLNTGHTFF. The DNA of the CDR3 is TGTGCCAGCAGCCTAAACACGGGACACACTTTCTTT.

This chain links TRBV7-7 with TRBJ2-5, with TRBD2 identical over 8 bases. J gave up 1 base and V 1 base, and 2 bases lay outside the gene matches. CDR1 and CDR2 from the germline V gene are SSHAT and FNYEAQ (reference sequence). The CDR3 is 15 amino acids. CDR3 protein: CASSLVRGAQETQYF. CDR3 DNA sequence: TGTGCCAGCAGCTTAGTGCGGGGGGCCCAAGAGACCCAGTACTTC.

The chain joins TRBV5-1 to TRBJ2-1; 10 bases agree with TRBD1. The CDR3 extends over 16 amino acids. Germline V gene sequence: CDR1 SGHRS, CDR2 YFSETQ. V lost 0 bases, J lost 8 bases, and 8 bases stayed unmatched. In nucleotides, the CDR3 is TGCGCCAGCAGCTTGGCCCCGGGACAGGGGATGGATGAGCAGTTCTTC. Its protein product is CASSLAPGQGMDEQFF.

The chain recombines TRBV6-5 with TRBJ2-3; no reliable D call. The length of the CDR3 is 13 residues. CDR1 MNHEY and CDR2 SVGAGI come from the germline V gene. Trimming took off 6 bases at V and 9 bases at J, with 16 bases between the two ends. This CDR3 is CASSQSLMRTQYF. CDR3 DNA: TGTGCCAGCAGCCAGTCACTGATGCGGACGCAGTATTTT.

J is TRBJ1-5 and V is TRBV5-5; TRBD1 aligns across 9 bases. Germline trimming cut 4 bases from V and 3 bases from J; bases unmatched to any gene: 11. Germline CDR1 and CDR2: SGHKS and YYEKEE (reference sequence). The CDR3 consists of 17 residues. This chain's CDR3 is CASSGTGRLGFNQPQHF. The CDR3 DNA is TGTGCCAGCAGCGGGACAGGGCGGTTGGGATTCAATCAGCCCCAGCATTTT.

The rearrangement links TRBV29-1 to TRBJ2-2; TRBD2 matches 7 bases. CDR1 SQVTM and CDR2 ANQGSEA come from the germline V gene. The J segment lost 1 base and the V segment lost 6 bases, leaving 11 bases of the junction unmatched. The CDR3 loop spans 16 amino acids. The CDR3 coding sequence is TGCAGCGTACTCCAGGGCGGGAGCAGGAACACCGGGGAGCTGTTTTTT. It encodes CSVLQGGSRNTGELFF.

This clone was seen once. The V and J genes are TRBV6-5 and TRBJ1-2; D gene uncertain. Germline values: CDR1 MNHEY, CDR2 SVGAGI. This CDR3 contains 14 residues. The V end was cut by 7 bases, the J end by 1 base, with 13 bases between. The CDR3 sequence: CASMTRGFNYGYTF. The CDR3 coding sequence is TGTGCCAGCATGACTCGCGGGTTTAACTATGGCTACACCTTC.

The J gene is TRBJ2-7, the V gene TRBV6-1; 13 bases are shared with TRBD2. V dropped 0 bases and J dropped 5; count of bases not matched to a gene: 7. The germline V gene encodes CDR1 MNHNS and CDR2 SASEGT. The CDR3 extends over 17 amino acids. This CDR3 reads CASSEARTSGGFDEQYF. CDR3 bases: TGTGCCAGCAGTGAAGCTAGGACTAGCGGGGGATTCGACGAGCAGTACTTC.

This clone was observed once. The chain carries TRBV7-9 and TRBJ1-3; TRBD1 matches at 11 bases. Germline V gene sequence: CDR1 SEHNR, CDR2 FQNEAQ (reference sequence). The CDR3 has 18 amino acids. V lost 0 bases and J lost 0; bases outside the gene matches: 4. DNA of the CDR3: TGTGCCAGCAGCTTAGCGGGACAGGGGGTACCCTCTGGAAACACCATATATTTT. Translation gives CASSLAGQGVPSGNTIYF.

The chain is built from TRBV25-1 and TRBJ1-1; D is perhaps TRBD1 (6 bases). The CDR3 extends over 14 amino acids. V was pared by 3 bases and J by 4 bases, with 12 bases between. The germline V gene has CDR1 MGHDK and CDR2 SYGVNS. The CDR3 DNA reads as TGTGCCAGCAGTGATCCTGGGGGCGTCACTGAAGCTTTCTTT. Translated, it gives CASSDPGGVTEAFF.

The V call is TRBV10-2, the J call TRBJ2-1, with 7 bases aligning to TRBD1. V lost 2 bases to trimming and J lost 0 bases; unmatched junction nucleotides: 1. CDR3 size: 15 residues. Germline CDR1 WSHSY, CDR2 SAAADI. CDR3 residues: CASSERGPSYNEQFF. CDR3 nucleotide sequence: TGCGCCAGCAGTGAGAGGGGGCCCTCCTACAATGAGCAGTTCTTC.

The DNA for the CDR3 is TGTGCCAGCTCACCATCACTAACGGGGTACAATGAGCAGTTCTTC. It encodes CASSPSLTGYNEQFF. The chain joins TRBV18 to TRBJ2-1, with TRBD2 as a possible D gene (5 bases). Germline CDR1 is KGHSH and CDR2 is LQKENI. Trimming stripped 2 bases from V and 4 bases from J, with 12 bases between. The CDR3 length is 15 residues.

The chain combines TRBV3-1 (or the pseudogene TRBV3-2) with TRBJ2-1, with D tentatively TRBD1 (6 bases). The germline V and J ends were trimmed by 4 bases and 8 bases, with 21 bases remaining between them. From germline, CDR1 is LGHDT and CDR2 YNNKEL (reference sequence). The CDR3 covers 16 residues. This CDR3 is CASSRTGQPGWDEQFF. CDR3 coding DNA: TGTGCCAGCAGCCGGACTGGACAGCCTGGGTGGGATGAGCAGTTCTTC.

V and J are TRBV2 and TRBJ2-1; 7 positions agree with TRBD1. V shed 6 bases and J 4 bases; nucleotides not matched to a gene: 3. Germline V gives CDR1 SNHLY, CDR2 FYNNEI. This CDR3 has 13 residues. Here the CDR3 DNA reads TGTGCCAGCAGCAAGGGGGCGTACAATGAGCAGTTCTTC. It specifies CASSKGAYNEQFF.

The chain employs TRBV7-2 and TRBJ2-2, with 9 nucleotides matching TRBD1. The CDR3 runs 15 residues. Germline V gene lookup returns CDR1 SGHTA and CDR2 FQGNSA. V lost 5 bases, J lost 4 bases, and 5 bases stayed unmatched. CDR3 region: CASSGRDRVTGELFF. CDR3 in DNA: TGTGCCAGCAGCGGCCGGGACAGGGTCACCGGGGAGCTGTTTTTT.

The chain couples TRBV15 to TRBJ2-7; D gene uncertain. The V and J ends lost 1 base and 1 base respectively, with 5 bases between them. The CDR3 consists of 13 residues. Germline assignment: CDR1 LNHNV and CDR2 YYDKDF (reference sequence). In DNA, the CDR3 is TGTGCCACCAGCAGAGGAGAGTCCTACGAGCAGTACTTC. This encodes CATSRGESYEQYF.

V usage is TRBV10-3 and J usage is TRBJ1-3; a possible D gene is TRBD1 (6 bases). Germline CDR1 is ENHRY and CDR2 is SYGVKD. CDR3 size: 14 residues. The V end was cut by 5 bases, the J end by 0 bases, with 8 bases between. CDR3 DNA: TGTGCCATCAGTAAGGACAGCTCTGGAAACACCATATATTTT. This codes for CAISKDSSGNTIYF.

The V and J genes are TRBV29-1 and TRBJ2-2, with 9 bases lining up with TRBD1. Germline CDR1 is SQVTM and CDR2 is ANQGSEA. The V gene end was trimmed by 7 bases and the J gene end by 0 bases; junction bases not matched to a gene: 3. The CDR3 consists of 14 residues. CDR3 protein: CSGWTGANTGELFF. CDR3 bases: TGCAGCGGGTGGACAGGGGCGAACACCGGGGAGCTGTTTTTT.